The 32 T cell receptor beta chains below all came from one sample that was sequenced in a study of T cells after yellow fever vaccination. TCRdb reanalysed the 5' RACE reads using MiXCR and keeps one entry per CDR3 protein. The data contain some 320,000 distinct CDR3 sequences, roughly 10% of them seen just once; the ten biggest clones take up about 3.5%. This material consisted of CD4+ T cells sorted from PBMCs, taken 45 days after the yellow fever booster vaccination. These receptors originate from a man aged 18 to 35 who received the YFV17D yellow fever vaccine.

This clonotype was recorded a few times. The chain has TRBV12-3 or TRBV12-4 and TRBJ2-3; the D gene is possibly TRBD2 (6 bases). The germline V and J ends were trimmed by 6 bases and 6 bases, with 16 bases remaining between them. The CDR3 spans 14 residues. CDR3: CASSRDWGVDTQYF. DNA of the CDR3: TGTGCCAGCAGCCGGGACTGGGGTGTTGATACGCAGTATTTT.

This clonotype was recorded at least ten times. J is TRBJ1-2 and V is TRBV5-1; the D is unclear. This CDR3 comprises 13 residues. Trimming pared 4 bases from V and 3 bases from J, leaving 10 bases between. From germline, CDR1 is SGHRS and CDR2 YFSETQ. Here the CDR3 DNA reads TGCGCCAGCAGCCCGACTAGAGACTATGGCTACACCTTC. Translation gives CASSPTRDYGYTF.

The chain joins TRBV19 to TRBJ1-2, with D hard to call. The CDR3 has 14 residues. Per germline, CDR1 LNHDA and CDR2 SQIVND (reference sequence). The V end lost 5 bases, the J end lost 8 bases, and 18 bases lay between the germline ends. The CDR3, as DNA: TGTGCCAGTAGTCCCACCCTTCTGGCGGTCGGCTACACCTTC. Its translation is CASSPTLLAVGYTF.

This clonotype was seen once. The rearrangement joins TRBV7-2 to TRBJ1-4, with D possibly TRBD1 on 6 matching bases. The CDR3 loop spans 13 amino acids. Trimming stripped 5 bases from V and 7 bases from J, with 11 bases between. Germline V CDR1 and CDR2: SGHTA, FQGNSA. The chain's CDR3 is CASSPGVAEKLFF. Here the CDR3 DNA reads TGTGCCAGCAGCCCAGGGGTAGCTGAAAAACTGTTTTTT. The full variable domain, completed using reference TRBV7-2 and TRBJ1-4, is GAGVSQSPSNKVTEKGKDVELRCDPISGHTALYWYRQSLGQGLEFLIYFQGNSAPDKSGLPSDRFSAERTGGSVSTLTIQRTQQEDSAVYLCASSPGVAEKLFFGSGTQLSVL.

This chain uses TRBV6-1 with TRBJ1-4, with TRBD1 matching over 8 bases. V trimming: 5 bases; J trimming: 5 bases; junction bases outside the gene matches: 4. Per germline, CDR1 MNHNS and CDR2 SASEGT. The CDR3 is 14 residues long. CDR3 loop: CASSSGGANEKLFF. CDR3 in DNA: TGTGCCAGCAGTTCAGGGGGCGCCAATGAAAAACTGTTTTTT.

The chain is built from TRBV5-1 and TRBJ1-4, with 10 bases that match TRBD1. The junction had 1 base not matched to a gene; V was cut back by 4 bases and J by 1 base. This CDR3 spans 15 amino acids. CDR1 and CDR2 (germline): SGHRS, YFSETQ. The DNA of the CDR3 is TGCGCCAGCAGCCGGACAGGGGGAACTAATGAAAAACTGTTTTTT. This codes for CASSRTGGTNEKLFF.

In this sample, this clonotype turned up a few times. The chain recombines TRBV6-2 or TRBV6-3 with TRBJ2-1; D remains ambiguous. Germline loops: CDR1 MNHEY, CDR2 SVGEGT. The CDR3 is made up of 13 amino acids. Trimming shortened V by 7 bases and J by 6 bases, and 13 bases separated the two germline ends. The chain's CDR3 is CASTGSYSNEQFF. The CDR3 nucleotides read TGTGCCAGCACCGGGTCCTACAGCAATGAGCAGTTCTTC.

This clonotype appeared a few times. The V and J genes are TRBV9 and TRBJ2-3; a weak D match, TRBD2 (6 bases). The germline V gene has CDR1 SGDLS and CDR2 YYNGEE. This CDR3 is 15 amino acids long. V gave up 0 bases and J gave up 6 bases, with 14 bases separating them. The CDR3 loop is CASSVATAGGDTQYF. The CDR3 DNA reads as TGTGCCAGCAGCGTAGCTACAGCGGGCGGGGATACGCAGTATTTT.

On this clonotype itself: It may be a read error: a sequence one base away is much more abundant. This chain connects TRBV7-9 to TRBJ1-6, with a possible D match to TRBD1 (5 bases). This CDR3 is 15 amino acids long. The germline V and J ends were trimmed by 5 bases and 10 bases, with 18 bases remaining between them. Germline CDR1 is SEHNR and CDR2 is FQNEAQ (reference sequence). CDR3 amino acids: CASSASPGVGSPLHF. The CDR3, as DNA: TGTGCCAGCAGCGCTTCACCGGGGGTAGGATCACCCCTCCACTTT.

The rearrangement links TRBV10-3 to TRBJ2-1; TRBD1 aligns across 11 bases. The length of the CDR3 is 15 residues. Germline V gene lookup returns CDR1 ENHRY and CDR2 SYGVKD. V shed 6 bases, J shed 9 bases, and the junction held 10 bases outside the gene matches. CDR3 sequence reads: CAISADRGLEVEQFF. CDR3 nucleotide sequence: TGTGCCATCAGCGCGGACAGGGGGCTCGAGGTTGAGCAGTTCTTC.

In this sample, this clonotype turned up a few times. V is TRBV9 and J is TRBJ1-4; D gene unclear. CDR1 is SGDLS, CDR2 YYNGEE, per germline. V lost 4 bases and J lost 3, with 22 bases in between. The CDR3 contains 18 residues. CDR3 amino acids: CASSPKGGTVVSNEKLFF. CDR3 sequence (DNA): TGTGCCAGCAGCCCGAAGGGTGGAACAGTCGTATCTAATGAAAAACTGTTTTTT.

The V call is TRBV24-1, the J call TRBJ1-5, with D uncertain. The V end lost 2 bases, the J end lost 15 bases, and 16 bases lay between the germline ends. Germline CDR1 is KGHDR and CDR2 is SFDVKD. CDR3 size: 13 residues. CDR3 loop: CATSDSNGLEGHF. The CDR3 region has the DNA TGTGCCACCAGTGATTCTAATGGACTCGAGGGGCATTTT.

This clonotype turned up a few times. This chain joins TRBV11-2 and TRBJ2-7; D not resolved. The CDR3 loop spans 14 amino acids. The germline gives CDR1 SGHAT, CDR2 FQNNGV. Trimming took 1 base from V and 1 from J, leaving 8 bases between them. The CDR3 here is CASSLGQLSYEQYV. The CDR3 DNA reads as TGTGCCAGCAGCTTAGGCCAGCTTTCCTACGAGCAGTACGTC.

This clonotype was observed at least ten times. The J gene is TRBJ1-1, the V gene TRBV10-3; no firm D call. V lost 6 bases and J 3 bases, leaving 14 bases between the germline ends. The CDR3 contains 14 residues. The germline gives CDR1 ENHRY, CDR2 SYGVKD. CDR3 amino acids: CAIRGFGQHTEAFF. The CDR3 nucleotides are TGTGCCATCAGGGGTTTTGGGCAGCACACTGAAGCTTTCTTT.

This clonotype was seen a handful of times. The chain combines TRBV29-1 with TRBJ2-5; 8 bases fit TRBD2. Trimming at V came to 3 bases and at J to 1 base, leaving 7 bases not matched to a gene. CDR1 is SQVTM, CDR2 ANQGSEA, per germline. This CDR3 has 15 amino acids. CDR3: CSVDPVAGFQETQYF. In DNA, the CDR3 is TGCAGCGTTGATCCGGTAGCGGGGTTCCAAGAGACCCAGTACTTC.

This chain links TRBV7-9 with TRBJ1-4, with a tentative D call TRBD1 (5 bases). The CDR3 has 16 amino acids. Germline CDR1 and CDR2: SEHNR and FQNEAQ (reference sequence). The V and J ends lost 6 bases and 5 bases respectively, with 19 bases between them. The CDR3 DNA reads as TGTGCCAGCAGTCTCCGTTGGGGGTTAGGGAATGAAAAACTGTTTTTT. It codes for CASSLRWGLGNEKLFF.

The chain combines TRBV5-1 with TRBJ1-2, with D possibly TRBD1 on 5 matching bases. Trimming shortened V by 2 bases and J by 0 bases, and 14 bases separated the two germline ends. Looked up from germline, CDR1 is SGHRS and CDR2 is YFSETQ. The CDR3 is 16 residues long. CDR3 residues: CASSFSPDTANYGYTF. DNA for the CDR3: TGCGCCAGCAGCTTCTCGCCGGACACGGCTAACTATGGCTACACCTTC.

This clonotype was counted ten times or more. The V and J genes are TRBV7-9 and TRBJ1-3, with D perhaps TRBD1 (6 bases). Germline assignment: CDR1 SEHNR and CDR2 FQNEAQ (reference sequence). The ends were cut back, 3 bases at V and 7 bases at J, with 10 bases in the middle. The CDR3 runs to 13 residues. For the CDR3, the DNA is TGTGCCAGCAGCTTTGGGCAGGGGAACACCATATATTTT. Translated, it gives CASSFGQGNTIYF. Complete variable domain (other parts from reference TRBV7-9 and TRBJ1-3): DTGVSQNPRHKITKRGQNVTFRCDPISEHNRLYWYRQTLGQGPEFLTYFQNEAQLEKSRLLSDRFSAERPKGSFSTLEIQRTEQGDSAMYLCASSFGQGNTIYFGEGSWLTVV.

With respect to this clonotype: This may come from a read error, since a much larger clone is one base off. The chain recombines TRBV7-9 with TRBJ2-3, with D possibly being TRBD2 (5 bases). The V gene's germline CDR1 is SEHNR and CDR2 FQNEAQ (reference sequence). This CDR3 spans 16 amino acids. The CDR3 region is CASSLVPTSFTDTRYF. DNA for the CDR3: TGTGCCAGCAGCTTAGTCCCCACTAGTTTCACAGATACGCGGTATTTT.

The rearrangement uses TRBV7-2 and TRBJ1-4; 8 bases align to TRBD1. Germline assignment: CDR1 SGHTA and CDR2 FQGNSA. The J segment lost 5 bases and the V segment lost 5 bases, leaving 7 bases of the junction unmatched. This CDR3 contains 15 residues. The CDR3 spells CASSPWTGMNEKLFF. DNA for the CDR3: TGTGCCAGCAGCCCCTGGACAGGGATGAATGAAAAACTGTTTTTT.

In its sample, this clonotype was seen a few times. This chain joins TRBV6-2 or TRBV6-3 and TRBJ1-2; D unresolved. The CDR3 has 16 residues. Germline V lookup: CDR1 MNHEY, CDR2 SVGEGT. Deletions cut 8 bases from V and 4 bases from J, with 23 bases between. The CDR3 nucleotides are TGTGCCAGCCGAAGCCCGATCGGAGACACCCTCTATGGCTACACCTTC. It codes for CASRSPIGDTLYGYTF.

V gene TRBV5-6 combines with J gene TRBJ2-7, with D perhaps matching TRBD1 (6 bases). The germline gives CDR1 SGHDT, CDR2 YYEEEE. The length of the CDR3 is 14 residues. With 5 bases removed from V and 0 bases from J, the gap between germline ends came to 12 bases. CDR3 amino acids: CASRPDRNSYEQYF. DNA for the CDR3: TGTGCCAGCAGGCCAGACAGGAACTCCTACGAGCAGTACTTC.

This clonotype was counted between two and nine times. This sequence joins TRBV7-7 and TRBJ2-2, with TRBD2 matching over 8 bases. Germline CDR1 SSHAT, CDR2 FNYEAQ (reference sequence). The CDR3 is 14 residues long. With 5 bases clipped from V and 7 bases from J, the junction kept 6 bases outside the gene matches. The CDR3, as DNA: TGTGCCAGCAGCCCAACCGGGGGGGACGGGGAGCTGTTTTTT. As protein: CASSPTGGDGELFF.

This clonotype was observed at least ten times. The chain employs TRBV7-9 and TRBJ2-7; no definite D call. The CDR3 is made up of 11 amino acids. In germline, CDR1 is SEHNR, CDR2 FQNEAQ (reference sequence). The germline V and J ends were trimmed by 3 bases and 5 bases, with 5 bases remaining between them. The CDR3 region is CASSLINEQYF. The CDR3 DNA reads as TGTGCCAGCAGCTTGATCAACGAGCAGTACTTC. The full variable domain, with the rest looked up from reference TRBV7-9 and TRBJ2-7, is DTGVSQNPRHKITKRGQNVTFRCDPISEHNRLYWYRQTLGQGPEFLTYFQNEAQLEKSRLLSDRFSAERPKGSFSTLEIQRTEQGDSAMYLCASSLINEQYFGPGTRLTVT.

In its sample, this clonotype was seen a few times. The chain is built from TRBV7-2 and TRBJ2-2, with D possibly matching TRBD2 (5 bases). The V end was cut by 4 bases, the J end by 4 bases, with 13 bases between. CDR1 and CDR2 (germline): SGHTA, FQGNSA. The CDR3 contains 15 residues. The CDR3: CASSSRSRGTGELFF. The CDR3 DNA reads TGTGCCAGCAGCTCCCGATCCCGGGGCACCGGGGAGCTGTTTTTT. Supplemented by reference TRBV7-2 and TRBJ2-2, the full variable domain reads GAGVSQSPSNKVTEKGKDVELRCDPISGHTALYWYRQSLGQGLEFLIYFQGNSAPDKSGLPSDRFSAERTGGSVSTLTIQRTQQEDSAVYLCASSSRSRGTGELFFGEGSRLTVL.

This clonotype was seen only a few times. The rearrangement uses TRBV30 and TRBJ2-7; possibly TRBD1 or TRBD2 for D (7 bases each). Looked up from germline, CDR1 is GTSNPN and CDR2 is SVGIG (reference sequence). The CDR3 spans 18 residues. V was trimmed by 3 bases and J by 2 bases, leaving 26 bases between them. The CDR3 sequence is CAWRAGEQGGIYAYEQYF. The CDR3 nucleotides read TGTGCCTGGAGGGCGGGGGAGCAGGGGGGCATCTACGCCTACGAGCAGTACTTC.

The rearrangement links TRBV10-3 to TRBJ2-7, with D possibly being TRBD1 or TRBD2 (6 bases each). Germline V gene data show CDR1 as ENHRY and CDR2 as SYGVKD. This CDR3 is built from 15 residues. Trimming cost V 3 bases and J 1 base, with 13 bases left between them. The CDR3 DNA is TGTGCCATCAGTGAATCCCTAGGGGGGTCCTACGAGCAGTACGTC. Encoded protein: CAISESLGGSYEQYV.

This clonotype was recorded many times. This rearrangement joins TRBV4-3 to TRBJ1-6; no reliable D call. Germline CDR1 LGHNA, CDR2 YSLEER. V gave up 0 bases and J gave up 10 bases, with 10 bases separating them. The CDR3 loop spans 14 amino acids. In DNA form, the CDR3 reads TGCGCCAGCAGCCAAGATATGAGGAGCTCACCCCTCCACTTT. Encoded protein: CASSQDMRSSPLHF.

This clonotype occurred a few times. The chain couples TRBV5-1 to TRBJ2-3, with D tentatively TRBD2 (6 bases). Trimming left V 0 bases short and J 2 bases short, with 10 bases between. The CDR3 runs 15 residues. Germline V gene data show CDR1 as SGHRS and CDR2 as YFSETQ. CDR3 DNA: TGCGCCAGCAGCTTGGGCGGCGGGGCCACAGATACGCAGTATTTT. It translates to CASSLGGGATDTQYF.

This clonotype was detected only once. The J gene is TRBJ2-3, the V gene TRBV5-1, with TRBD2 identical over 11 bases. The length of the CDR3 is 17 residues. The J segment lost 2 bases and the V segment lost 4 bases, leaving 9 bases of the junction unmatched. Germline-derived CDR1 and CDR2 are SGHRS and YFSETQ. CDR3 protein: CASSLSLTSGDTDTQYF. The CDR3 DNA reads TGCGCCAGCAGCCTTTCCCTGACTAGCGGGGACACAGATACGCAGTATTTT.

This clonotype has only a few counts. The chain uses TRBV7-9 and TRBJ1-1, with a tentative D call TRBD1 (5 bases). V was trimmed by 5 bases and J by 7 bases, leaving 29 bases between them. This CDR3 has 18 amino acids. The germline CDR1 and CDR2 sequences are SEHNR and FQNEAQ (reference sequence). The CDR3 region is CASSPIGAQPFYTDEAFF. In nucleotides, the CDR3 is TGTGCCAGCAGCCCCATTGGGGCACAGCCATTCTACACGGATGAAGCTTTCTTT.

The sample holds a few counts of this clonotype. The V call is TRBV20-1, the J call TRBJ1-3, with D perhaps matching TRBD1 (5 bases). The CDR3 is 17 amino acids. CDR1 is DFQATT and CDR2 is SNEGSKA in the germline V gene (reference sequence). V lost 0 bases to trimming and J lost 0 bases, with 15 bases between them. The chain's CDR3 is CSARDGSGASSGNTIYF. The CDR3 bases are TGCAGTGCTAGAGATGGCAGCGGGGCCAGCTCTGGAAACACCATATATTTT.